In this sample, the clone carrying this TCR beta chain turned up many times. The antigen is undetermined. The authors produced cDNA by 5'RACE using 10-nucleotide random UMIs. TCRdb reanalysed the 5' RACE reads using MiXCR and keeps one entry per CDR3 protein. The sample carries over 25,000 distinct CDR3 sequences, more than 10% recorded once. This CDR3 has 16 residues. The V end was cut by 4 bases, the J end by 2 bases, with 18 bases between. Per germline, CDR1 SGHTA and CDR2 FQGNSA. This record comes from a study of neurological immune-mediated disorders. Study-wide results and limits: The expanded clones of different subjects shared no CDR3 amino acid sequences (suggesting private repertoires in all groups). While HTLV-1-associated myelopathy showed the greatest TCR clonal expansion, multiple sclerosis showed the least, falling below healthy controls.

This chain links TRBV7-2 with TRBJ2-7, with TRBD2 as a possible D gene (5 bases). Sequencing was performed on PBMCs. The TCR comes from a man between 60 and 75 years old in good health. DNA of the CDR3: TGTGCCAGCAGCTCCCGTAAGTTCGTGACTACCTACGAGCAGTACTTC. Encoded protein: CASSSRKFVTTYEQYF. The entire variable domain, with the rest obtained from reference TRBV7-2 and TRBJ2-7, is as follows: GAGVSQSPSNKVTEKGKDVELRCDPISGHTALYWYRQSLGQGLEFLIYFQGNSAPDKSGLPSDRFSAERTGGSVSTLTIQRTQQEDSAVYLCASSSRKFVTTYEQYFGPGTRLTVT.